One T cell receptor beta chain is described in this entry. The antigen is not known. CDR1 is SGHRS and CDR2 is YFSETQ in the germline V gene. Trimming cost V 4 bases and J 3 bases; bases outside gene matches: 10. The CDR3 loop spans 17 amino acids. Genomic DNA belonging to each subset was distributed in equal measure over several immunoSEQ plates. TCRdb's copy holds only in-frame clones and misses some; the assay was immunoSEQ multiplex PCR. The sample yields over 2 million clones, around 93% seen once. This sample is part of a study of shared clonotypes between healthy human individuals. Study results and limitations: Shared clonotypes: roughly 4.5% naive CD4, approximately 3.4% naive CD8, about 2.4% memory CD4, 0.4% to 0.45% memory CD8. Generation probabilities were higher for clonotypes shared across all four sorted-subset donors than for unshared ones.

This clonotype was obtained from a man aged 18 to 30 in good health. Some clones in this sample may be carry-over from other donors' samples. Input material: naive CD4+ T cells from PBMCs. As to subset: CD45RA+ positively selected. The gene calls are TRBV5-1 and TRBJ2-2; 9 bases agree with TRBD2. The CDR3 loop is CASSPRGGGADTGELFF. The CDR3 DNA follows: TGCGCCAGCAGCCCCCGGGGCGGGGGGGCCGACACCGGGGAGCTGTTTTTT.